The 10 T cell receptor beta chains in this list originate from one sample, sequenced in a study of cytomegalovirus exposure and HLA in healthy donors. PCR involved 60 Vbeta and 13 Jbeta primers. Produced via immunoSEQ multiplex PCR; TCRdb's table is partial and in-frame only. The repertoire includes about 110,000 clones, over 70% of them detected once, and less than 3% sits in the top ten. Material: PBMCs. The receptor set was obtained from a male donor in good health and CMV-seropositive.

The CDR3 reads CATSRDQGGDTEAFF. The CDR3 DNA follows: TGTGCCACCAGCAGAGATCAGGGAGGAGACACTGAAGCTTTCTTT. V gene TRBV15 combines with J gene TRBJ1-1; D is perhaps TRBD1 (5 bases). The CDR3 is 15 residues long. The V gene lost 0 bases and the J gene lost 3 bases, with 11 bases spanning the gap. The germline V gene encodes CDR1 LNHNV and CDR2 YYDKDF (reference sequence). The full variable domain, completed using reference TRBV15 and TRBJ1-1, is DAMVIQNPRYQVTQFGKPVTLSCSQTLNHNVMYWYQQKSSQAPKLLFHYYDKDFNNEADTPDNFQSRRPNTSFCFLDIRSPGLGDTAMYLCATSRDQGGDTEAFFGQGTRLTVV.

The rearrangement uses TRBV9 and TRBJ2-7; 7 bases are shared with TRBD1. CDR3 length: 14 amino acids. Germline V CDR1 and CDR2: SGDLS, YYNGEE. After removal of 0 bases from V and 2 bases from J, the junction contained 2 bases not matched to a gene. Here the CDR3 DNA reads TGTGCCAGCAGCGTAGGTCAGGGGGCCTACGAGCAGTACTTC. Protein: CASSVGQGAYEQYF.

The CDR3 DNA reads as TGCGCCAGCCGCGTAGCGGGAGAGGGAAATGAGCAGTTCTTC. It specifies CASRVAGEGNEQFF. The chain is built from TRBV5-1 and TRBJ2-1; 9 nucleotides agree with TRBD2. This CDR3 region has 14 residues. Germline CDR1 SGHRS, CDR2 YFSETQ. The ends lost 7 bases at V and 7 bases at J; junction bases unmatched: 9.

The chain recombines TRBV28 with TRBJ1-3, with D possibly matching TRBD1 (5 bases). CDR1 and CDR2 from the germline V gene are MDHEN and SYDVKM. The CDR3 runs to 13 residues. The CDR3 here is CAGTTNSGNTIYF. The CDR3 DNA follows: TGTGCGGGGACTACCAACTCTGGAAACACCATATATTTT.

The V call is TRBV28, the J call TRBJ1-4, with no clear D. V dropped 1 base and J dropped 8 bases, with 5 bases sitting between them. Germline CDR1 reads MDHEN; CDR2 reads SYDVKM. This CDR3 has 12 amino acids. This CDR3 reads CASSLLQEKLFF. DNA of the CDR3: TGTGCCAGCAGTTTATTACAGGAAAAACTGTTTTTT.

This clone was seen just once. The CDR3, as DNA: TGTGCCACCGGGGGACAGACGCCCTACGAGCAGTACTTC. It codes for CATGGQTPYEQYF. The V and J genes are TRBV15 and TRBJ2-7; TRBD1 matches 7 bases. CDR3 length: 13 residues. CDR1 and CDR2 (germline): LNHNV, YYDKDF (reference sequence). Germline trimming cut 8 bases from V and 2 bases from J; bases unmatched to any gene: 6.

The chain is built from TRBV7-3 and TRBJ2-1; 12 bases line up with TRBD2. V lost 5 bases, J lost 6 bases, and 8 bases stayed unmatched. The CDR3 consists of 16 residues. Looked up from germline, CDR1 is SGHTA and CDR2 is FQGTGA. The CDR3 region is CASSGRLAGEVNEQFF. DNA of the CDR3: TGTGCCAGCAGCGGCCGACTAGCGGGAGAAGTCAATGAGCAGTTCTTC.

V is TRBV7-2 and J is TRBJ2-5, with 8 positions matching TRBD2. CDR1 is SGHTA and CDR2 is FQGNSA in the germline V gene. Unmatched junction bases numbered 9, after V lost 4 bases and J lost 5 bases. CDR3 size: 15 residues. The CDR3 is CASSSIRGGGETQYF. The CDR3 bases are TGTGCCAGCAGCTCCATCCGGGGGGGCGGGGAGACCCAGTACTTC.

The chain uses TRBV19 and TRBJ1-5; 7 nucleotides agree with TRBD1. V shed 3 bases, J shed 2 bases, and the junction held 4 bases outside the gene matches. The CDR3 is 15 residues long. CDR1 and CDR2 (germline): LNHDA, SQIVND (reference sequence). The CDR3 protein is CASSITGTGNQPQHF. The CDR3 DNA sequence: TGTGCCAGTAGTATCACAGGGACAGGCAATCAGCCCCAGCATTTT.

This chain connects TRBV6-5 to TRBJ2-7; D is uncertain. CDR1 and CDR2 (germline): MNHEY, SVGAGI. The CDR3 is made up of 14 amino acids. Trimming removed 4 bases from V and 4 bases from J, with 14 bases in between. CDR3 sequence: CASSLTPHGYEQYF. CDR3 coding DNA: TGTGCCAGCAGTTTAACCCCTCACGGGTACGAGCAGTACTTC.